A single T cell receptor (beta chain) is shown here with its context. What it recognizes is unknown. The sample originates from a study of cytotoxic CD8 clonotypes in ibrutinib-treated CLL. Study background: Patients: around 11 relapsed/refractory, some 15 treatment-naive, roughly 17 IGHV unmutated. Response sampling occurred after a median around 11 months of treatment (range 6 to 36). Study outcomes and limitations: The study found public clonotypes uncommon, contracting or stable on treatment. Patients had baseline clonality above age-matched healthy donors, and this clonality moved with circulating CD8+ T-cell counts.

Germline V CDR1 and CDR2: SGHRS, YFSETQ. The V segment lost 4 bases and the J segment 6 bases; nucleotides outside the gene matches: 7. The CDR3 is 14 amino acids. The table came from immunoSEQ multiplex PCR; TCRdb's copy has only in-frame clones and leaves some out. The table lists around 310,000 clones, about 80% of them singletons, with about 6.7% in the top ten. The sequencing used PBMCs, collected before ibrutinib treatment. The J gene is TRBJ1-1, the V gene TRBV5-1; 9 bases map to TRBD1. This TCR was sampled from a human donor with chronic lymphocytic leukemia. The CDR3 region has the DNA TGCGCCAGCAGCATCCGGGACAGGGCTTCTGAAGCTTTCTTT. Translation: CASSIRDRASEAFF.